A single sample gave rise to the 4 T cell receptor beta chains below, sequenced in a study of T cells in Graves' hyperthyroidism and ophthalmopathy. Researchers took RNA transcripts and amplified the TCR beta CDR3 regions from them. Primed by the HTBI set, a first-round RT-PCR was run on the TCR CDR3. Each CDR3 protein gets one entry after TCRdb re-called the multiplex PCR reads with MiXCR. The sample lists over 200,000 distinct CDR3 sequences; about 15% were seen once. Sequencing used blood. The receptors were sampled from a man aged 50-59 years with Graves' hyperthyroidism.

This clonotype was seen only a few times. This chain uses TRBV19 with TRBJ2-7, with 7 bases fitting TRBD2. CDR1 LNHDA and CDR2 SQIVND come from the germline V gene (reference sequence). CDR3 size: 15 residues. After removal of 3 bases from V and 2 bases from J, the junction contained 7 bases not matched to a gene. CDR3 amino acids: CASSIRASGTYEQYF. The CDR3 DNA sequence: TGTGCCAGTAGTATCAGGGCTAGCGGAACCTACGAGCAGTACTTC.

This clonotype was observed many times. The V gene is TRBV20-1, the J gene TRBJ2-2; D could derive from TRBD1 or TRBD2 (5 bases each). Trimming took 5 bases from V and 0 from J, leaving 10 bases between them. CDR3 length: 14 residues. Germline V gene sequence: CDR1 DFQATT, CDR2 SNEGSKA (reference sequence). The CDR3 loop is CSALRGANTGELFF. In DNA form, the CDR3 reads TGCAGTGCTCTGAGGGGAGCGAACACCGGGGAGCTGTTTTTT.

This clonotype was seen once. This may be a read error: a much more frequent sequence differs by one nucleotide. The CDR3 end shows no conserved phenylalanine or tryptophan, and so a read error is likely. The chain recombines TRBV5-1 with TRBJ2-7; D is possibly TRBD1 or TRBD2 (5 bases each). The CDR3 sequence is 14 residues long. Germline V gene lookup returns CDR1 SGHRS and CDR2 YFSETQ. V lost 4 bases and J 0 bases, leaving 11 bases between the germline ends. The CDR3 loop reads CASSEGPTSYEQYS. In DNA form, the CDR3 reads TGCGCCAGCAGCGAGGGACCGACCTCCTACGAGCAGTACTCC.

This chain links TRBV15 with TRBJ2-1; unclear D gene. The germline gives CDR1 LNHNV, CDR2 YYDKDF (reference sequence). Deletions cut 1 base from V and 2 bases from J, with 12 bases between. CDR3 length: 16 amino acids. The CDR3 nucleotides read TGTGCCACCAGCAGAGGACCGCCGGGCCCCTACAATGAGCAGTTCTTC. Translated, it gives CATSRGPPGPYNEQFF.